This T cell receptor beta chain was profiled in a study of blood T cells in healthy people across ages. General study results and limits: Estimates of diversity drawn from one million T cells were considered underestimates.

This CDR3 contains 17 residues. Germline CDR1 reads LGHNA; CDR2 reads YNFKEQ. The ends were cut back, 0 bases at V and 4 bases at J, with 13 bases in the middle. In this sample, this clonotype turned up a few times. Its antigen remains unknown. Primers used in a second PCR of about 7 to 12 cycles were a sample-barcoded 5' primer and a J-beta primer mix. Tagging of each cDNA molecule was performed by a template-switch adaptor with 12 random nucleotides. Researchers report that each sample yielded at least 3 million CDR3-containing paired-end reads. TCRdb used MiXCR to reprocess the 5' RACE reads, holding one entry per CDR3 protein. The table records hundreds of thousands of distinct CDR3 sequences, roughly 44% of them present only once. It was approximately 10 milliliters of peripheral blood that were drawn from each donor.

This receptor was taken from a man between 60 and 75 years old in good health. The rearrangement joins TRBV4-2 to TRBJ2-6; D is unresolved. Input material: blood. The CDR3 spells CASSQEALPSGANVLTF. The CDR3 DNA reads TGTGCCAGCAGCCAAGAGGCTCTGCCCTCGGGGGCCAACGTCCTGACTTTC.